This TCR beta chain was sequenced for a study of early T cells in non-severe SARS-CoV-2 infection. J lost 1 base, V lost 6 bases, and 8 bases had no gene match. The germline gives CDR1 DFQATT, CDR2 SNEGSKA (reference sequence). The CDR3 is 15 amino acids. TCRdb fed the 5' RACE reads into MiXCR, producing one record per CDR3 protein. Among approximately 64,000 distinct CDR3 sequences listed, about 17% were seen once. This clonotype was seen ten or more times. Its matching antigen is unknown. Points from the study as a whole: VDJdb matching skewed toward anti-spike CD8 responses, missing private and CD4 specificities.

The rearrangement uses TRBV20-1 and TRBJ1-5; 8 bases line up with TRBD1. This sequence originates from an adult who was a healthcare worker with PCR-confirmed SARS-CoV-2 infection or an uninfected control (not recorded which). Sequencing was performed on whole blood, taken at baseline. As DNA, the CDR3 is TGCAGTGCCAGCACGGGACAGGAAAGCAATCAGCCCCAGCATTTT. It codes for CSASTGQESNQPQHF.